The subject of this entry is one TCR beta chain. It lacks a known antigen. The data are from a study of cytomegalovirus exposure and HLA in healthy donors (dated by TCRdb to about 2017). Regarding the complete study: In an earlier analysis of under 750 of the donors, around 300 Gb of sequence data and about 110 million unique TCR beta sequences from about 179 million T cells were reported. Roughly 310 gigabases of sequencing data and approximately 85 million unique TCR sequences were included in an early release covering several hundred HLA-typed donors. The genetic ancestry cluster associated with self-reported Caucasian donors included about 81% of the 398 genotyped donors. The study aimed to test whether signatures of past pathogen exposure could be identified by cataloging public T cell receptors. The T cell repertoires of some 670 subjects were profiled by immunosequencing and related to cytomegalovirus serostatus. In addition to the first cohort of several hundred subjects, a separate validation cohort of 100 to 150 different subjects was used. High-throughput TCR immunosequencing, statistical association of individual TCRs with disease status, and machine learning were combined to predict cytomegalovirus infection status. In a later analysis, previously published TCR beta repertoires from 670 or so donors were re-analyzed and high-resolution HLA genotyping was added so that TCR occurrence patterns could be studied. The later analysis used no new phenotypic data to find candidate immune exposures, relying instead on TCR beta sequences and their occurrence across donors. In an earlier analysis of over 550 of the donors, high-throughput TCR beta sequencing was used to judge whether each TCR beta V gene segment behaved as functional or pseudogenic. Donor age, sex, ethnicity and CMV serostatus were collected together with the repertoire data. In a later genetic analysis, genome-wide SNP genotypes for about three fifths of the roughly 670 donors were used, and that subset was treated as a discovery cohort. All discovery cohort repertoires had been generated using a single sequencing platform. Both class I and class II loci were covered by HLA typing, at four-digit resolution. Typing coverage varied by locus: about 629-640 donors for A, B, C, DRB1 and DQB1; approximately 520 for DQA1; 600 to 610 for DPA1; under 490 for DPB1. Because of strong linkage in the cohort, a few DR-DQ haplotypes were treated as single units for association and clustering. Among some 400 genotyped donors of the cohort, an average of roughly 230,000 unique TCR beta nucleotide sequences was sequenced per donor, of which roughly 17% were non-productive. General findings and caveats noted by the study authors: Because the 87-base-pair reads could not distinguish some IMGT-functional V segments, including TRBV6-2 and TRBV6-3, those segments were excluded. Correlated functional status among segregating V segments might reflect linkage disequilibrium, but an unknown experimental factor could not be ruled out. According to a later analysis, most CMV-associated TCR beta chains appeared to be HLA-restricted, and the HLA associations seemed to be driven largely by CMV exposure. In a later analysis, HLA-associated TCR beta chains were found to be more clonally expanded and to have lower generation probabilities than equally common non-associated chains. In vitro tests confirmed that a few of the cytomegalovirus-associated TCR beta chains recognize cytomegalovirus antigens. A later analysis associated 15,000 to 20,000 TCR beta sequences with specific HLA alleles at a false discovery rate of 0.05. CMV serostatus was the only immune exposure information available for the cohort. The cohort was sequenced for TCR beta chains only, and without alpha or paired-chain data the features that could be detected were limited. In the study, some 160 TCR beta chains were listed as associated with cytomegalovirus. When HLA alleles, especially DR and DQ, strongly co-occurred, TCR associations were difficult to assign to individual alleles. A later analysis found that TCR association rates varied across HLA loci, with DRB1 alleles showing the most associated TCRs and HLA-C alleles the fewest. Broadly in line with IMGT annotations, most TCR beta V segments showed up in productive rearrangements about 90% or about 30% of the time in an earlier analysis of 587 of the donors. In a later genetic analysis, a missense DCLRE1C variant was associated with V-gene and J-gene trimming of TCR beta chains, and the association was replicated in an independent cohort. Most TCR sequences were seen in very few donors, while some public TCRs were found in many individuals. Cytomegalovirus status was reported to be diagnosed by the classifier with high specificity and sensitivity in both the original and validation cohorts. A further reported finding was that TCR beta sequences accurately predicted the HLA-A and HLA-B alleles for most subjects in the first cohort. HLA typing was unavailable for some donors at each locus, so association tests used only the typed subset. A cluster of highly shared sequence variants was judged likely to represent a technical artifact of the sequencing pipeline. Presence/absence analyses assumed roughly uniform sequencing depth across donors, an assumption that may not hold. Compared with the approximately 600-donor mean, donors in an Asian-associated ancestry cluster had fewer N-insertions in productive TCRs, according to a later genetic analysis. Because counts were too low, 15 to 20 rarely observed V segments, including chromosome 9 orphons, were left out of the earlier analysis of a few hundred of the donors. Several of the top co-occurrence clusters appeared to be linked to parvovirus B19, influenza, CMV and Epstein-Barr virus, according to a later analysis. The authors suggested that the approach could potentially be generalized to other disease states and immunological phenotypes.

The library was generated by the immunoSEQ multiplex PCR assay. For the multiplex PCR, a mixture combining 60 forward primers for TCR Vbeta segments and 13 reverse primers for TCR Jbeta segments was used. The CDR3 region of rearranged TCR beta genes was amplified from genomic DNA with a multiplex PCR assay. The amplified TCR beta libraries were sequenced on the Illumina HiSeq System as 87-base-pair reads. Concerning the study's data processing: A later analysis counted about 82 million unique TCR beta chains across the 666 repertoires, and 10 million to 11 million of these chains were shared by at least two donors. Raw reads were error-corrected and collapsed into unique sequences with a nearest-neighbor algorithm that merged closely related sequences to remove PCR and sequencing errors. V, D and J gene segments were assigned by aligning CDR3 sequences to IMGT reference sequences. For a sequence to be retained, at least a six-nucleotide match to both a V gene segment and a J gene segment was required. A rearrangement counted as productive if the CDR3 had no stop codons and remained in frame with V and J, and every other rearrangement counted as non-productive. Following IMGT convention, CDR3 was defined as the stretch from the second conserved V-encoded cysteine up to the conserved J-encoded phenylalanine. In an earlier analysis of 587 of the donors, sequences lacking an unambiguous match to a single V gene segment were excluded. In an earlier analysis of a few hundred of the donors, a V segment was called functional when productive rearrangements were above 56.7%, and segregating when the standard deviation between donors exceeded 5%. A statistical classification framework was built for diagnosing cytomegalovirus status from the catalog of TCR beta chain sequences. V and J gene assignment, in a later analysis, came from comparing TCR nucleotide sequences with IMGT/GENE-DB human TR gene sequences. Using the TCRdist pipeline, a later analysis assigned CDR3 sequences along with most-parsimonious VDJ recombination scenarios. A later analysis defined each TCR beta chain by its CDR3 amino acid sequence plus V-gene family, and excluded reads lacking a unique V-gene family. As a way to deal with suspected cross-contamination and a sequencing artifact, a later analysis dropped roughly 620 nucleotide sequences that were highly shared and had low generation probability. For each public chain, a later analysis derived a clonal expansion index from normalized ranks of inferred template counts within each repertoire. Generation probabilities in a later analysis came from a VDJ recombination model fitted to out-of-frame rearrangements, and those results were checked against IGoR. Hypergeometric tests were used in a later analysis to score TCR-TCR, TCR-HLA and TCR-CMV co-occurrence, with a repertoire-size bias correction applied to the TCR pairs. In a later analysis, false discovery rates were estimated by permuting HLA or CMV assignments 20 times. In a later analysis, co-occurring TCRs were grouped with DBSCAN, and TCRdist sequence similarity was added when clustering was performed within HLA-allele-positive subsets. Repertoires with fewer than 30,000 or more than 120,000 public chains were left out of co-occurrence clustering, as were five repertoires with anomalous nucleotide sharing. In TCRdb, the immuneACCESS table is reduced to in-frame sequences with V and J assigned. These tables do not hold every clone; where another copy was compared, an unresolved V gene accounts for under half, and the others remain unexplained. D and trimming were read from the DNA, whereas the V and J calls and clone size are those reported in that table. In this sample's table one finds some 110,000 clones. Jointly, the top ten make up under 3.5% of the sample.

The cohort consisted of some 670 healthy bone marrow donors. Cohort members were all nominally healthy when sampled, although unrecorded immune exposures were likely present. The donor was CMV seronegative and belonged to the group of roughly 330 seronegative cohort members. A peripheral blood sample was provided by each donor, and peripheral blood mononuclear cells were used for TCR beta sequencing. The Qiagen DNeasy Blood Extraction Kit was used to extract genomic DNA from the blood cell samples. CDR1 and CDR2 (KGHSH, LQKENI) derive from the germline V gene. CDR3 length: 12 amino acids, cysteine to phenylalanine. Here the CDR3 DNA is all that survives: 36 bases in frame from base 1. Trimming takes 4 bases from V and 8 bases from J, and the germline ends sit 11 bases apart.

Sequencing was done on a sample of PBMCs. The sequence was collected from a man between 25 and 39 years old in good health and CMV-seronegative. Recombination joined TRBV18 with TRBJ1-2, and perhaps TRBD1 as D gene, on 6 matching bases. This receptor carries the CDR3 CASSQGDKGYTF. The nucleotide sequence is TGTGCCAGCTCACAGGGGGATAAGGGCTACACCTTC.